The clone carrying this TCR beta chain showed up just a few times. A much larger clone lies one base from this, so it may be a read error. This record belongs to a study of regulatory T cells in long-lasting Graves disease. Relying on iRepertoire HTBI primers and Arm-PCR of CDR3 regions, the team built TCR beta libraries. TCRdb re-called the multiplex PCR reads through MiXCR, storing one row per CDR3 protein. The sample carries approximately 250,000 distinct CDR3 sequences, 15% to 20% recorded once. Regarding time point: newly diagnosed GD, antithyroid drugs for less than 3 months. From RNA extracted from PBMCs, the TCR library was made. Staff took roughly 8.1 milliliters of peripheral blood and put it into EDTA tubes. This CDR3 is built from 15 residues.

This TCR was sampled from a female donor with Graves disease. The V and J genes are TRBV12-3 or TRBV12-4 and TRBJ2-2, with 11 bases that match TRBD2. Source: peripheral blood mononuclear cells (PBMCs), taken at new diagnosis, from a patient treated with antithyroid drugs. As DNA, the CDR3 is TGTGCCAGCAGTTCTAGCGGGAGGTCGACCGGGGAGCTGCTTTTT. Translation gives CASSSSGRSTGELLF.